This is a list of T cell receptor beta chains from one sample in a study of cytomegalovirus exposure and HLA in healthy donors. TCRdb's table, derived via immunoSEQ multiplex PCR, lists solely in-frame clones and lacks some. The data show under 150,000 clones, around 80% seen once. The sample taken for sequencing was PBMCs. Every receptor here comes from a middle-aged woman in good health and CMV-seronegative. The CDR3 runs from the conserved cysteine through the conserved F or W. Fields, in order: V gene, clone size, D gene, J gene, CDR3 protein, CDR3 DNA. A D gene is named only where the DNA matches it firmly. Rows may omit the clone size; those that give it use once, few, many or a size class.

TRBV5-1	-	-	TRBJ2-1	CASREAPYNEQFF	TGCGCCAGCAGGGAGGCACCGTACAATGAGCAGTTCTTC
TRBV28	-	-	TRBJ2-1	CASSLTGYISHEQFF	TGTGCCAGCAGCTTAACAGGGTATATTAGCCATGAGCAGTTCTTC
TRBV7-6	once	TRBD2	TRBJ2-2	CASGLAEATGELFF	TGTGCCAGTGGACTAGCGGAGGCCACCGGGGAGCTGTTTTTT
TRBV28	-	TRBD1	TRBJ1-6	CASSLFPGGNSPLHF	TGTGCCAGCAGTTTATTCCCAGGGGGTAACTCACCCCTCCACTTT
TRBV12-2	-	-	TRBJ2-1	CASRLVFAGRASSYNEQFF	TGTGCAAGTCGCTTAGTTTTCGCGGGGAGAGCAAGCTCCTACAATGAGCAGTTCTTC
TRBV4-1	-	TRBD2	TRBJ2-2	CASSPLSGSNTGELFF	TGCGCCAGCAGCCCCCTTAGCGGGAGTAACACCGGGGAGCTGTTTTTT
TRBV7-6	-	TRBD2	TRBJ2-3	CASSLETSGNADTQYF	TGTGCCAGCAGCTTAGAGACTAGCGGGAACGCAGATACGCAGTATTTT
TRBV28	-	-	TRBJ2-7	CASRTLSFEQYF	TGTGCCAGCAGAACGTTGAGCTTCGAGCAGTACTTC
TRBV28	once	-	TRBJ2-3	CASSFGGWADTQYF	TGTGCCAGCAGTTTCGGAGGGTGGGCAGATACGCAGTATTTT
TRBV27	-	-	TRBJ1-5	CASSLQGRQPQHF	TGTGCCAGCAGTTTACAGGGGCGACAGCCCCAGCATTTT
TRBV10-3	-	TRBD2	TRBJ2-3	CAIREVFSGSTDTQYF	TGTGCCATCAGGGAAGTTTTTAGCGGGAGCACAGATACGCAGTATTTT
TRBV19	-	-	TRBJ2-1	CASSIGLASQGEQFF	TGTGCCAGTAGTATCGGTTTAGCCTCCCAGGGTGAGCAGTTCTTC
TRBV6-6	once	-	TRBJ1-5	CASSLGSNYQPQHF	TGTGCCAGCAGTCTCGGGTCCAACTATCAGCCCCAGCATTTT
TRBV6-6	-	-	TRBJ2-3	CASSYSQPDTQYF	TGTGCCAGCAGTTACTCACAACCAGATACGCAGTATTTT
TRBV11-2	-	TRBD1	TRBJ2-7	CASSFRQGALYEQYF	TGTGCCAGCAGCTTTAGACAGGGGGCACTTTACGAGCAGTACTTC
TRBV14	few	-	TRBJ2-4	CASSQGLGSQYF	TGTGCCAGCAGCCAAGGGCTGGGCAGTCAGTACTTC
TRBV28	few	-	TRBJ1-2	CASSSLLNYGYTF	TGTGCCAGCAGCTCTCTTTTAAACTATGGCTACACCTTC
TRBV9	-	-	TRBJ2-1	CASSGTGNEQFF	TGTGCCAGCAGCGGAACAGGGAATGAGCAGTTCTTC
TRBV19	-	-	TRBJ1-6	CASSTLTERANSPLHF	TGTGCCAGTAGTACACTCACGGAGAGGGCCAATTCACCCCTCCACTTT
TRBV1	-	-	TRBJ2-7	CTSSRTGQVLSYEQYF	TGCACCAGCAGCCGAACGGGACAGGTTCTCTCCTACGAGCAGTACTTC
TRBV2	-	-	TRBJ1-3	CASSGTDGNTIYF	TGTGCCAGCAGTGGGACAGATGGAAACACCATATATTTT
TRBV5-5	-	-	TRBJ1-5	CASSSQGSNQPQHF	TGTGCCAGCAGCTCCCAGGGGAGCAATCAGCCCCAGCATTTT
TRBV19	few	-	TRBJ2-7	CASRKGGTYEQYF	TGTGCCAGTAGAAAAGGGGGAACCTACGAGCAGTACTTC
TRBV19	-	-	TRBJ1-2	CASSIGSGNYGYTF	TGTGCCAGTAGTATTGGCTCAGGGAACTATGGCTACACCTTC
TRBV9	-	-	TRBJ2-3	CASSVGGPSTDTQYF	TGTGCCAGCAGCGTAGGCGGGCCAAGCACAGATACGCAGTATTTT
TRBV29-1	few	TRBD2	TRBJ2-3	CSVALAGVHTDTQYF	TGCAGCGTCGCCTTAGCGGGGGTGCACACAGATACGCAGTATTTT